This passage covers 12 T cell receptor beta chains from one sample sequenced in a study of blood T cell repertoires in COVID-19. TCRdb's table, derived via immunoSEQ multiplex PCR, lists solely in-frame clones and lacks some. In the table there are about 140,000 clones, roughly 76% of which are singletons. The sequenced sample was peripheral blood. The receptors come from a woman aged 45-65 years with active or convalescent COVID-19.

This clone has just a few counts. The chain is built from TRBV6-6 and TRBJ2-2; 7 bases are shared with TRBD1. CDR1 is MNHNY and CDR2 is SVGAGI in the germline V gene (reference sequence). The CDR3 has 14 residues. V shed 5 bases and J 7 bases; nucleotides not matched to a gene: 7. The DNA of the CDR3 is TGTGCCAGCAGTGTACAGGGGCTTGGCGGGGAGCTGTTTTTT. Encoded protein: CASSVQGLGGELFF.

The chain recombines TRBV28 with TRBJ2-5; no reliable D call. The germline V gene encodes CDR1 MDHEN and CDR2 SYDVKM. V gave up 6 bases and J gave up 0 bases, with 8 bases separating them. This CDR3 has 13 amino acids. CDR3 DNA sequence: TGTGCCAGCAGATCGACTTACCAAGAGACCCAGTACTTC. Its translation: CASRSTYQETQYF.

The V and J genes are TRBV4-3 and TRBJ2-5, with TRBD2 identical over 10 bases. CDR1 and CDR2 from the germline V gene are LGHNA and YSLEER. Trimming took 0 bases from V and 5 from J; bases not matched to a gene: 9. The CDR3 consists of 17 residues. For the CDR3, the DNA is TGCGCCAGCAGCCAAGATTTCAGCGGGGGGGCCGGGGAGACCCAGTACTTC. The encoded protein is CASSQDFSGGAGETQYF.

The chain has TRBV10-3 and TRBJ2-7; TRBD1 agrees at 11 bases. The CDR3 sequence is 14 residues long. With V trimmed by 6 bases and J by 1 base, 2 bases remained unmatched. CDR1 is ENHRY, CDR2 SYGVKD, per germline. CDR3 nucleotide sequence: TGTGCCATCAGAGGGGACAGGGGGTCCTACGAGCAGTACTTC. Protein sequence: CAIRGDRGSYEQYF.

This clone was observed a handful of times. V gene TRBV24-1 combines with J gene TRBJ2-2, with 7 bases fitting TRBD1. V was pared by 6 bases and J by 7 bases, with 1 base of the junction left unmatched. Germline V CDR1 and CDR2: KGHDR, SFDVKD. This CDR3 has 12 amino acids. For the CDR3, the DNA is TGTGCCACCAGTACAGGGGTCGGGGAGCTGTTTTTT. It codes for CATSTGVGELFF.

This clone occurred once. The chain is built from TRBV3-1 (or the pseudogene TRBV3-2) and TRBJ2-7, with a tentative D call TRBD1 (6 bases). Between the trimmed V and J ends, which lost 1 base and 3 bases, there was a span of 10 bases. Germline-derived CDR1 and CDR2 are LGHDT and YNNKEL (reference sequence). The CDR3 has 14 amino acids. In nucleotides, the CDR3 is TGTGCCAGCAGCCAAGCGACAGGTCACTACGAGCAGTACTTC. Translation gives CASSQATGHYEQYF.

This chain uses TRBV5-6 with TRBJ2-5, with D perhaps TRBD1 (7 bases). This CDR3 spans 15 amino acids. V was shortened by 3 bases and J by 4 bases, with 16 bases between the two germline ends. Germline-derived CDR1 and CDR2 are SGHDT and YYEEEE. This CDR3 reads CASSYIAQGGETQYF. In DNA form, the CDR3 reads TGTGCCAGCAGCTATATTGCTCAGGGGGGAGAGACCCAGTACTTC.

The rearrangement joins TRBV6-8 to TRBJ1-5; 8 nucleotides agree with TRBD1. V was clipped by 4 bases and J by 4 bases; unmatched bases: 21. The CDR3 has 20 residues. The germline CDR1 and CDR2 sequences are MNHGY and SAAAGT. The CDR3 region is CASSSTSPDRACIGNQPQHF. CDR3 coding DNA: TGTGCCAGCAGTTCTACCTCCCCGGACAGGGCCTGCATTGGAAATCAGCCCCAGCATTTT.

This clone appeared a few times. The rearrangement joins TRBV5-1 to TRBJ1-4; 7 bases are shared with TRBD1. Germline V lookup: CDR1 SGHRS, CDR2 YFSETQ. The CDR3 runs 13 residues. V shed 4 bases and J 7 bases; nucleotides not matched to a gene: 4. The CDR3 coding sequence is TGCGCCAGCAGCACGACAGGGTTTGAAAAACTGTTTTTT. Its protein product is CASSTTGFEKLFF.

CDR3 nucleotides: TGTGCCAGCAGCTACAGTGGGAATTCACCCCTCCACTTT. It specifies CASSYSGNSPLHF. J is TRBJ1-6 and V is TRBV7-2, with D hard to call. The CDR3 runs to 13 residues. V gave up 4 bases and J gave up 7 bases, with 8 bases separating them. Germline loops: CDR1 SGHTA, CDR2 FQGNSA. The whole variable domain, remainder taken from reference TRBV7-2 and TRBJ1-6, is GAGVSQSPSNKVTEKGKDVELRCDPISGHTALYWYRQSLGQGLEFLIYFQGNSAPDKSGLPSDRFSAERTGGSVSTLTIQRTQQEDSAVYLCASSYSGNSPLHFGNGTRLTVT.

V usage is TRBV4-3 and J usage is TRBJ1-2, with no clear D. CDR3 length: 15 amino acids. Trimming took 1 base from V and 2 from J, leaving 11 bases between them. The germline gives CDR1 LGHNA, CDR2 YSLEER. Here the CDR3 DNA reads TGCGCCAGCAGCCAAGTCCCCCAGGCCAACTATGGCTACACCTTC. Its translation: CASSQVPQANYGYTF.

This chain links TRBV18 with TRBJ2-1; D is ambiguous. The CDR3 runs 12 residues. The V gene's germline CDR1 is KGHSH and CDR2 LQKENI. The germline V and J ends were trimmed by 6 bases and 7 bases, with 10 bases remaining between them. The CDR3 bases are TGTGCCAGCTCTCTCAATGAGAATGAGCAGTTCTTC. Amino acid sequence: CASSLNENEQFF.